What follows describes a single T cell receptor beta chain. The antigen is not known. This sample is part of a study of cytomegalovirus exposure and HLA in healthy donors. Study summary: Membership in the Caucasian-associated ancestry cluster was found for approximately 85% of almost 400 genotyped donors.

With 60 Vbeta and 13 Jbeta primers, the PCR was carried out. TCRdb keeps only in-frame clones here, not all; method: immunoSEQ multiplex PCR. The data show roughly 130,000 clones, 60% to 85% seen once. The CDR3 length is 13 residues. The V and J ends lost 1 base and 7 bases respectively, with 10 bases between them. From germline, CDR1 is SEHNR and CDR2 FQNEAQ (reference sequence). Study-wide findings and caveats: Diagnosis of cytomegalovirus status made by the classifier reportedly showed high specificity and sensitivity.

The sample consisted of PBMCs. This chain joins TRBV7-9 and TRBJ1-1; D might be TRBD1 (5 bases). This receptor was obtained from a human donor in good health. CDR3 bases: TGTGCCAGCAGCTTAGGATACAGGAATGAAGCTTTCTTT. It codes for CASSLGYRNEAFF. The full variable domain, rest sourced from reference TRBV7-9 and TRBJ1-1, is DTGVSQNPRHKITKRGQNVTFRCDPISEHNRLYWYRQTLGQGPEFLTYFQNEAQLEKSRLLSDRFSAERPKGSFSTLEIQRTEQGDSAMYLCASSLGYRNEAFFGQGTRLTVV.